This entry is about one T cell receptor (beta chain). Per the original methods: The assay estimated nucleated cells by amplifying reference gene primers. The assay was immunoSEQ multiplex PCR, and TCRdb's table has in-frame clones only and misses some. The V and J calls and the clone size are those of that table, but D and trimming were determined from the DNA. The data contain about 63,000 clones, about 82% of them seen just once; the ten biggest clones take up less than 4.5%. This sample is drawn from a study of blood T cell repertoires in COVID-19. Study summary: Acute and convalescent COVID-19 specimens originated in the United States, Italy and Spain.

Participants were aged 18 to 89 years from 24 US areas. The CDR3 totals 15 residues. The receptor was derived from a woman aged 40 to 50 with acute COVID-19. The chain uses TRBV12-1 and TRBJ2-5; the table assigns TRBD2, which was not confirmed against the DNA. TRBV12-1 represents a pseudogene. Source material: PBMCs or T cells enriched from blood (not recorded which). CDR3 nucleotides: TGTGCCAGCAGCCCAGAGACTAAGTGGAGAGAGACCCAGTACTTC. Translation: CASSPETKWRETQYF.